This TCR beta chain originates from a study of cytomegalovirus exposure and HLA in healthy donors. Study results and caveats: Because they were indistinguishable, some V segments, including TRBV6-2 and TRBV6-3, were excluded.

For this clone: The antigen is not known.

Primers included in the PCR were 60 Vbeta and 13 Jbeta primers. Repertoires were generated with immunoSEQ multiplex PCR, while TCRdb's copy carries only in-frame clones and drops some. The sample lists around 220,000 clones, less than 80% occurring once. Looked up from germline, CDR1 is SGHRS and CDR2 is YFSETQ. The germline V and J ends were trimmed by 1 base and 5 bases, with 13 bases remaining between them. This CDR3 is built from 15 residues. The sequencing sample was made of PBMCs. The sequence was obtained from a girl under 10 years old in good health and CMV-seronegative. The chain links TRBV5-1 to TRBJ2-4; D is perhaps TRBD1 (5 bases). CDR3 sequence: CASSLSGYLENIQYF. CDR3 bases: TGCGCCAGCAGCTTGTCAGGGTACCTCGAAAACATTCAGTACTTC.